Each of the 21 T cell receptor beta chains below was sequenced from the same sample in a study of blood T cell repertoires in COVID-19. Assay: immunoSEQ multiplex PCR; the TCRdb copy retains only in-frame clones and omits some. The data contain about 57,000 clones, roughly four fifths of them seen just once; the ten biggest clones take up more than 8%. Sample: peripheral blood. These receptors all stem from a woman of 80 years or more with acute or convalescent COVID-19.

The chain is built from TRBV27 and TRBJ2-2, with 7 bases identical to TRBD2. The CDR3 contains 15 residues. The germline gives CDR1 MNHEY, CDR2 SMNVEV (reference sequence). V was pared by 3 bases and J by 4 bases, with 5 bases of the junction left unmatched. CDR3 loop: CASSLWRGTTGELFF. The CDR3 nucleotides are TGTGCCAGCAGTTTGTGGCGGGGGACCACCGGGGAGCTGTTTTTT.

The CDR3 sequence: CSVRVSYEQYF. Here the CDR3 DNA reads TGCAGCGTTCGGGTGAGCTACGAGCAGTACTTC. This rearrangement joins TRBV29-1 to TRBJ2-7; no reliable D call. Germline V CDR1 and CDR2: SQVTM, ANQGSEA. The CDR3 covers 11 residues. Trimming pared 5 bases from V and 3 bases from J, leaving 8 bases between.

V is TRBV19 and J is TRBJ2-1; D might be TRBD1 (6 bases). CDR1 and CDR2 (germline): LNHDA, SQIVND (reference sequence). V dropped 6 bases and J dropped 7 bases, with 13 bases sitting between them. There are 13 residues in the CDR3. CDR3 loop: CASRTTTGNEQFF. CDR3 bases: TGTGCCAGTAGAACCACAACAGGGAATGAGCAGTTCTTC.

The J gene is TRBJ1-1, the V gene TRBV2; no reliable D call. V lost 6 bases and J lost 6, with 8 bases in between. The CDR3 covers 11 residues. The germline CDR1 and CDR2 sequences are SNHLY and FYNNEI. The CDR3 DNA follows: TGTGCCAGCAGGTTACGGGCTGAAGCTTTCTTT. Residues: CASRLRAEAFF.

This clone came up a few times. The chain links TRBV3-1 (or the pseudogene TRBV3-2) to TRBJ2-3, with 8 bases identical to TRBD2. CDR3 length equals 15 residues. After removal of 3 bases from V and 3 bases from J, the junction contained 5 bases not matched to a gene. Per germline, CDR1 LGHDT and CDR2 YNNKEL (reference sequence). Here the CDR3 DNA reads TGTGCCAGCAGCCAGCGGGGGGCCCGGACAGATACGCAGTATTTT. It codes for CASSQRGARTDTQYF.

The genes are TRBV3-1 (or the pseudogene TRBV3-2) and TRBJ2-2; D not resolved. The CDR3 sequence is 13 residues long. V dropped 5 bases and J dropped 2 bases, with 6 bases sitting between them. In germline, CDR1 is LGHDT, CDR2 YNNKEL (reference sequence). CDR3 residues: CASSSRNTGELFF. Written as DNA, the CDR3 is TGTGCCAGCAGCAGCCGAAACACCGGGGAGCTGTTTTTT.

Only a few counts were recorded for this clone. The V and J genes are TRBV28 and TRBJ1-5, with 10 positions matching TRBD1. The length of the CDR3 is 19 residues. Germline V gene sequence: CDR1 MDHEN, CDR2 SYDVKM. After removal of 5 bases from V and 0 bases from J, the junction contained 13 bases not matched to a gene. CDR3 region: CASSTLPGQGIVSNQPQHF. CDR3 bases: TGTGCCAGCAGTACCCTACCGGGACAGGGGATCGTTAGCAATCAGCCCCAGCATTTT.

The chain joins TRBV7-9 to TRBJ1-2; D gene unclear. CDR1 is SEHNR and CDR2 is FQNEAQ in the germline V gene (reference sequence). CDR3 length: 12 amino acids. V lost 1 base and J 8 bases, leaving 8 bases between the germline ends. The CDR3 spells CASSLGGNGYTF. For the CDR3, the DNA is TGTGCCAGCAGCTTAGGCGGCAACGGCTACACCTTC.

The rearrangement links TRBV3-1 (or the pseudogene TRBV3-2) to TRBJ2-1, with 9 bases lining up with TRBD2. Trimming cost V 5 bases and J 5 bases; bases outside gene matches: 10. The CDR3 runs to 16 residues. Germline V CDR1 and CDR2: LGHDT, YNNKEL (reference sequence). The CDR3 protein is CASSSARAGGNNEQFF. DNA of the CDR3: TGTGCCAGCAGCTCTGCGAGGGCGGGGGGGAACAATGAGCAGTTCTTC.

V is TRBV9 and J is TRBJ1-1; D unclear. V was pared by 4 bases and J by 8 bases, with 21 bases between. The CDR3 is 15 amino acids. Germline V gene lookup returns CDR1 SGDLS and CDR2 YYNGEE. Here the CDR3 DNA reads TGTGCCAGCAGCCCGAATACGCCTCTAAAGAACGAAGCTTTCTTT. Encoded protein: CASSPNTPLKNEAFF.

The rearrangement links TRBV28 to TRBJ2-7; 7 nucleotides line up with TRBD1. This CDR3 is 13 amino acids long. V was clipped by 7 bases and J by 2 bases; unmatched bases: 5. The V gene's germline CDR1 is MDHEN and CDR2 SYDVKM. CDR3 residues: CASNRQGPYEQYF. The CDR3 nucleotides read TGTGCCAGCAACAGACAGGGCCCCTACGAGCAGTACTTC.

This sequence joins TRBV15 and TRBJ1-5; D remains unclear. V lost 0 bases and J 3 bases, leaving 12 bases between the germline ends. The CDR3 loop spans 16 amino acids. Germline CDR1 is LNHNV and CDR2 is YYDKDF (reference sequence). The CDR3 region is CATSRDHRVLNQPQHF. CDR3 coding DNA: TGTGCCACCAGCAGAGATCATCGGGTACTCAATCAGCCCCAGCATTTT.

The chain links TRBV10-3 to TRBJ1-5; D unresolved. Germline V lookup: CDR1 ENHRY, CDR2 SYGVKD. Trimming removed 2 bases at V and 1 base at J, with 6 bases between. The CDR3 is made up of 14 amino acids. CDR3 protein: CAISEEASNQPQHF. For the CDR3, the DNA is TGTGCCATCAGTGAGGAGGCGAGCAATCAGCCCCAGCATTTT.

The rearrangement uses TRBV18 and TRBJ1-5; perhaps TRBD1 as D (6 bases). Germline V gene lookup returns CDR1 KGHSH and CDR2 LQKENI. Deletions cut 5 bases from V and 0 bases from J, with 11 bases between. The CDR3 consists of 15 residues. CDR3 coding DNA: TGTGCCAGCTCAGGGGGCCCTCATAGCAATCAGCCCCAGCATTTT. This translates into CASSGGPHSNQPQHF.

The DNA for the CDR3 is TGTGCCAGCGGTTCCTTGGGCAGGGGGGATGAAAAACTGTTTTTT. This codes for CASGSLGRGDEKLFF. The V and J genes are TRBV5-5 and TRBJ1-4; 7 nucleotides match TRBD1. J gave up 6 bases and V 7 bases, and 12 bases lay outside the gene matches. The V gene's germline CDR1 is SGHKS and CDR2 YYEKEE (reference sequence). The length of the CDR3 is 15 residues.

J is TRBJ1-5 and V is TRBV19; no definite D call. The CDR3 has 13 residues. Deletions cut 6 bases from V and 6 bases from J, with 12 bases between. In germline, CDR1 is LNHDA, CDR2 SQIVND (reference sequence). The CDR3 DNA reads as TGTGCCAGTAGGGAGGCTTCGAGTCAGCCCCAGCATTTT. Residues: CASREASSQPQHF.

The V gene is TRBV24-1, the J gene TRBJ2-4; tentative D call: TRBD2 (6 bases). Deletions cut 4 bases from V and 11 bases from J, with 17 bases between. Germline assignment: CDR1 KGHDR and CDR2 SFDVKD. There are 14 residues in the CDR3. The CDR3 protein is CATSEGGLGGVQYF. As DNA, the CDR3 is TGTGCCACCAGTGAGGGGGGACTTGGAGGCGTTCAGTACTTC.

This chain connects TRBV24-1 to TRBJ1-2; possible D gene TRBD1, 5 bases. This CDR3 comprises 14 residues. Trimming took 1 base from V and 3 from J, leaving 8 bases between them. Germline assignment: CDR1 KGHDR and CDR2 SFDVKD. CDR3 DNA sequence: TGTGCCACCAGTGATTTAGGCAGGGACTATGGCTACACCTTC. Translating it yields CATSDLGRDYGYTF.

As to this clone: This specimen includes other DNA sequences encoding the same CDR3. The chain couples TRBV7-3 to TRBJ1-1, with D hard to call. V shed 2 bases and J shed 0 bases, with 4 bases lying between them. The CDR3 length is 13 residues. CDR1 is SGHTA, CDR2 FQGTGA, per germline. In DNA form, the CDR3 reads TGTGCCAGCAGCTTATCAATGAACACTGAAGCTTTCTTT. This encodes CASSLSMNTEAFF. The entire variable domain, with the rest obtained from reference TRBV7-3 and TRBJ1-1, is as follows: GAGVSQTPSNKVTEKGKYVELRCDPISGHTALYWYRQSLGQGPEFLIYFQGTGAADDSGLPNDRFFAVRPEGSVSTLKIQRTERGDSAVYLCASSLSMNTEAFFGQGTRLTVV.

This chain connects TRBV28 to TRBJ2-7, with D tentatively TRBD2 (5 bases). The ends were cut back, 7 bases at V and 0 bases at J, with 13 bases in the middle. Germline V gene data show CDR1 as MDHEN and CDR2 as SYDVKM. This CDR3 contains 14 residues. Written as DNA, the CDR3 is TGTGCCAGCACCAGAGACTATAGCTCCTACGAGCAGTACTTC. This codes for CASTRDYSSYEQYF.

V is TRBV19 and J is TRBJ1-2, with TRBD1 matching 9 bases. V dropped 7 bases and J dropped 6; count of bases not matched to a gene: 12. Germline CDR1 and CDR2: LNHDA and SQIVND (reference sequence). The CDR3 has 15 residues. The CDR3 region has the DNA TGTGCCAGTAATGTGGGACAGGGCCTGGGGGATGGCTACACCTTC. It specifies CASNVGQGLGDGYTF.